The sequence of this T cell receptor beta chain was determined in a study of STAT3 mutations in large granular lymphocyte leukemia (dated by TCRdb to the late 2010s). Study-level background: Canonical activating STAT3 mutations were detected in roughly half of the longitudinally sequenced T-LGLL patients. A couple of patients with natural killer LGL leukemia were also sequenced longitudinally as controls within the study. Patients with T-cell large granular lymphocyte leukemia underwent serial deep sequencing of TCRbeta CDR3 and STAT3 to reconstruct clonal hierarchy and dynamics. Over half of the T-LGLL patients were given one or more immunosuppressive therapy regimens, and 30% to 45% of those treated had a hematologic response. From an initial cohort of 207 LGL patients, fewer than 20 representative T-LGLL cases were picked for longitudinal TCRbeta and STAT3 sequencing. For each patient, sequencing was performed at an average of approximately 4 time points, with a range of 2 to 8 samplings. The research as a whole found: The linking of therapy response to changes in TCR clonal burden was complicated by variable intervals between samplings and differing treatment regimens. At least one immunodominant TCRbeta clonotype was present in every T-LGLL patient, and multiple immunodominant subclonotypes appeared in about half of the T-LGLL patients. Because no samples were available when a clone first appeared, clonal expansion was inferred from samplings taken at other points. In several patients, dominant TCR clone burden exceeded STAT3 mutant burden, suggesting STAT3 mutation arose secondarily within a pre-expanded clone. Persisting codominant clonotypes in some patients meant a small but highly pathogenic clone may have been missed. In 6 of 18 patients, TCR clonotype switching occurred after therapy, and every newly emerging clone was STAT3 wild type.

The same DNA, extracted from blood mononuclear cells, served for both TCR sequencing and STAT3 sequencing. As regards this clone: The antigen it binds to is not known. No base quality information exists; no much larger clone differs at one position.

TCRbeta libraries were sequenced on an Illumina MiSeq, and an average of about 41,000 productive templates per sample was obtained. Multiplex PCR amplification was used to generate TCRbeta CDR3 libraries with the immunoSEQ assay. Regarding the original processing steps: Following a previously defined approach, repertoire diversity was calculated, and values close to 0 point to extremely monoclonal samples. The table was pulled from immuneACCESS by TCRdb, which kept in-frame rearrangements only. Such tables lose some clones; where checked, under half of the loss comes from unresolved V genes, and the rest has no known cause. For V, J and clone size, that table is used; D and trimming come from the DNA. The sample data list about 16,000 clones, and roughly 81% of these were observed just once. The biggest ten clones account for 8.6% of the sample. The clonotype comes from a man aged 50 to 60 with T-cell large granular lymphocyte leukemia. Some clones in this sample may be carry-over from other donors' samples. The age is the age at diagnosis. The specimen was peripheral blood mononuclear cells.

For the CDR3, the sequence is CASSLGSTGSQETQYF. The DNA reads TGTGCCAGCAGCTTAGGGTCCACAGGGAGCCAAGAGACCCAGTACTTC. The sequence joins TRBV7-9 to TRBJ2-5, and possibly TRBD1, on 6 matching bases. V is clipped by 1 base and J by 1 base, and the sequence between their germline boundaries is 13 bases long. CDR1 and CDR2 (SEHNR, FQNEAQ) derive from the germline V gene (reference sequence). Reading from cysteine to phenylalanine, the CDR3 counts 16 amino acids. Only CDR3 DNA remains: 48 bases, in frame from the first base.